This T cell receptor beta chain appears in the sequencing data of a study of T cells in Graves' hyperthyroidism and ophthalmopathy. Whole-study findings and limits: The model predicted ophthalmopathy a median approximately 6.3 months before onset.

A word on this clonotype: What it binds is unknown.

Between the trimmed V and J ends, which lost 8 bases and 8 bases, there was a span of 18 bases. This CDR3 is 12 amino acids long. CDR1 is SQVTM and CDR2 is ANQGSEA in the germline V gene. An absence of ophthalmopathy progression within 18 months meant stable Graves' hyperthyroidism. Reasons for excluding patients were uncontrolled infection, other autoimmune disease, pregnancy or lactation. Thyroid ultrasound, orbital computed tomography, clinical symptoms, and serum thyroxine and TRAb underpinned diagnoses. The CDR3 regions of TCR beta were amplified from RNA transcripts. The HTBI set primed first-round TCR CDR3 RT-PCR. MiXCR was run by TCRdb on the multiplex PCR reads, yielding one entry per CDR3 protein. The repertoire includes about 540,000 distinct CDR3 sequences, 40% to 55% of them detected once, and 8.2% sits in the top ten.

The sample was peripheral blood or thyroid tissue (not recorded which). The rearrangement uses TRBV29-1 and TRBJ1-2, with D unresolved. This receptor was identified in a woman aged 18 to 35 with Graves' hyperthyroidism. CDR3 in DNA: TGCAGCAGTGAATCTTTTCAGGACGGCTACACCTTC. Amino acids: CSSESFQDGYTF. The whole variable domain, remainder taken from reference TRBV29-1 and TRBJ1-2, is SAVISQKPSRDICQRGTSLTIQCQVDSQVTMMFWYRQQPGQSLTLIATANQGSEATYESGFVIDKFPISRPNLTFSTLTVSNMSPEDSSIYLCSSESFQDGYTFGSGTRLTVV.